This is a list of T cell receptor beta chains from one sample in a study of T-cell reconstitution after alpha-beta-depleted transplantation in children. TCRdb passed the PCR reads through MiXCR, listing each CDR3 protein once. Among 200,000 to 250,000 distinct CDR3 sequences listed, 7.5% to 9.5% were seen once. Specimen: PBMCs, mostly from graft donor cells, collected 180 days after TCRalphabeta/CD19-depleted stem cell transplant. These receptor sequences come from a male patient between 5 and 17 years old who had a stem cell transplant for acute lymphoblastic leukemia, so the T cells may come from the graft donor. Each CDR3 is given with its conserved first and last residue. D genes are given only for firm matches. Clone sizes are given selectively: once, few, many, or a class where the clone is expanded.

clone_size d_call j_call v_call cdr3_nt cdr3_aa
many NA TRBJ1-6 TRBV12-3/TRBV12-4 TGTGCCAGCAGGATCCGGGGTTCACCCCTCCACTTT CASRIRGSPLHF
many NA TRBJ2-3 TRBV5-1 TGCGCCAGCAGCAACGACAGGGAGGGCACAGATACGCAGTATTTT CASSNDREGTDTQYF
many NA TRBJ1-1 TRBV6-2/TRBV6-3 TGTGCCAGCATCCTAGGTGGGAACACTGAAGCTTTCTTT CASILGGNTEAFF
many NA TRBJ1-2 TRBV5-1 TGCGCCAGCAGCGTGGACAACCCGAACTATGGCTACACCTTC CASSVDNPNYGYTF
NA NA TRBJ2-3 TRBV12-3/TRBV12-4 TGTACCCGCAGTTTACGATCCCCCGGGGTCTCTTCACGGCCAGATACGCAGTATTTT CTRSLRSPGVSSRPDTQYF
many NA TRBJ2-2 TRBV12-3/TRBV12-4 TGTGCCAGCAGCCCCCTCAGGAACACCGGGGAGCTGTTTTTT CASSPLRNTGELFF
many NA TRBJ2-7 TRBV9 TGTGCCAGCAGCGTGGACCTGACCTCCGAGCAGTACTTC CASSVDLTSEQYF
many TRBD2 TRBJ2-1 TRBV5-1 TGTGCCAGCAGCTTAGCGGGTAGCTCCTACAATGAGCAGTTCTTC CASSLAGSSYNEQFF
many NA TRBJ2-7 TRBV4-1 TGCGCCAGCAGCCAAGATCAAGCCCGACAGATCTACGAGCAGTACTTC CASSQDQARQIYEQYF
NA NA TRBJ2-3 TRBV20-1 TGCAGTGCTAGGGCTCAAACGGGGGGCACAGATACGCAGTATTTT CSARAQTGGTDTQYF
many TRBD2 TRBJ2-7 TRBV20-1 TGCAGTGCTAGAGTCACTAGCGGTTACGAGCAGTACTTC CSARVTSGYEQYF
many NA TRBJ1-1 TRBV4-2 TGTGCCAGCAGCCAAGAACCGGCAGAAGCTTTCTTT CASSQEPAEAFF
many TRBD1 TRBJ2-1 TRBV5-1 TGCGCCAGCAGCTTGAGGGGGCAGAACAATGAGCAGTTCTTC CASSLRGQNNEQFF
many NA TRBJ1-2 TRBV20-1 TGCAGTGCTAGAGATAACTTCTATGGCTACACCTTC CSARDNFYGYTF
many NA TRBJ1-4 TRBV7-8 TGTGCCAGCAGCTTGTTGGGGCAGACTAATGAAAAACTGTTTTTT CASSLLGQTNEKLFF
many TRBD1 TRBJ1-1 TRBV20-1 TGCAGTGCTAGGGGACAGGTCAACACTGAAGCTTTCTTT CSARGQVNTEAFF
NA NA TRBJ2-7 TRBV19 TGTGCCAGTAGCCCTCGACAAAATTCTGTAGACGAGCAGTACTTC CASSPRQNSVDEQYF
NA NA TRBJ2-4 TRBV20-1 TGCAGTGCTAGTGTGATCCTCGGTCCCCTAGCCAAAAACATTCAGTACTTC CSASVILGPLAKNIQYF
few NA TRBJ1-6 TRBV7-9 TGTGCCAGCAACTCCCCGGGACTGATAAATTCACCCCTCCACTTT CASNSPGLINSPLHF
many NA TRBJ2-5 TRBV5-4 TGTGCCAGCAGCTTGAGGCAGGACGGGACCCAGTACTTC CASSLRQDGTQYF
many NA TRBJ1-3 TRBV5-1 TGCGCCAGCAGCAGGACGACTGGAAACACCATATATTTT CASSRTTGNTIYF
many TRBD1 TRBJ2-4 TRBV5-6 TGTGCCAGCAGCTCACTGGGACAGCGAGGAGCCAAAAACATTCAGTACTTC CASSSLGQRGAKNIQYF
many NA TRBJ1-1 TRBV7-9 TGTGCCAGCAGCCAACCATCAGGAGGGGTTTCCACTGAAGCTTTCTTT CASSQPSGGVSTEAFF
many NA TRBJ2-2 TRBV5-1 TGCGCCAGCAGCTTGCTTGGCCTCCCCGGGGAGCTGTTTTTT CASSLLGLPGELFF
many TRBD2 TRBJ2-1 TRBV5-1 TGCGCCAGCAGCATGACTAGCGGGGGCTCCTACAATGAGCAGTTCTTC CASSMTSGGSYNEQFF
many NA TRBJ2-1 TRBV4-2 TGTGCCAGCAGCCTACTGTTCGACAATGAGCAGTTCTTC CASSLLFDNEQFF
many NA TRBJ2-2 TRBV9 TGTGCCAGCAGCGTAGAGGGGACTGGCGGGGAGCTGTTTTTT CASSVEGTGGELFF
many NA TRBJ1-5 TRBV12-3/TRBV12-4 TGTGCCAGCAGTTTAGGGGGACCGAGGGACACAATCAAAGCCCAGCATTTT CASSLGGPRDTIKAQHF
many TRBD1 TRBJ1-5 TRBV3-1 TGTGCCAGCAGCGGCGGGACAGGGAGCAATCAGCCCCAGCATTTT CASSGGTGSNQPQHF
many NA TRBJ2-1 TRBV18 TGTGCCAGCTCAACCTCGGGACTGGTTTACAATGAGCAGTTCTTC CASSTSGLVYNEQFF
many TRBD1 TRBJ2-7 TRBV10-3 TGTGCCATCACTGACAGGGGGCGTAACGAGCAGTACTTC CAITDRGRNEQYF
many NA TRBJ2-7 TRBV20-1 TGCAGTGCTAGAAATGCGGAGGGAAGTTCCTACGAGCAGTACTTC CSARNAEGSSYEQYF
many TRBD2 TRBJ2-1 TRBV5-5 TGTGCCAGCAGCCTGCGGGGGGGGACCTACAATGAGCAGTTCTTC CASSLRGGTYNEQFF
many TRBD2 TRBJ2-2 TRBV9 TGTGCCAGCAGCGTAGAGAGGACTAGCTTGACCGGGGAGCTGTTTTTT CASSVERTSLTGELFF
many TRBD1 TRBJ1-4 TRBV20-1 TGCAGTGCTTCGACAGGGTATAGTGAAAAACTGTTTTTT CSASTGYSEKLFF
many NA TRBJ2-7 TRBV20-1 TGCAGTGCTAGTGGGTCACTAGCCGCTCAGCGCGAGCAGTACTTC CSASGSLAAQREQYF
many TRBD1 TRBJ2-5 TRBV28 TGTGCCATCTGCCCGACAGGGGCCCAAGAGACCCAGTACTTC CAICPTGAQETQYF
many TRBD1 TRBJ2-5 TRBV5-1 TGCGCCAGCAAAGGGGACAGGGAGGAAGAGACCCAGTACTTC CASKGDREEETQYF
many NA TRBJ2-2 TRBV12-3/TRBV12-4 TGTGCCAGCAGAATCGGACCCACCGGGGAGCTGTTTTTT CASRIGPTGELFF
many NA TRBJ1-3 TRBV20-1 TGCAGTGCTAGAACGGCAGGGAGTGGAAACACCATATATTTT CSARTAGSGNTIYF
few NA TRBJ1-2 TRBV12-3/TRBV12-4 TGTGCCAGCAGTTTATCGGGGCCCAGGAGCGATGGCTACACCTTC CASSLSGPRSDGYTF
many NA TRBJ1-2 TRBV20-1 TGCAGTGCTAGAGACCCGGGGGGAACAGTCACCTTC CSARDPGGTVTF
many NA TRBJ1-1 TRBV6-5 TGTGCCAGCAGTTACGTTGGGGGGGCGGCTGAAGCTTTCTTT CASSYVGGAAEAFF
few NA TRBJ2-1 TRBV19 TGTGCCAGTCGACAGGGAGGACTGGGGCAGTTCTTC CASRQGGLGQFF
NA NA TRBJ2-2 TRBV12-3/TRBV12-4 TGTACCTTCAGTTTACGGGGGAACACCGGGGAGCTGTTTTTT CTFSLRGNTGELFF
many TRBD1 TRBJ1-6 TRBV7-8 TGTGCCAGCAGCTCAACAGGGGGATATAATTCACCCCTCCACTTT CASSSTGGYNSPLHF
NA NA TRBJ2-6 TRBV12-3/TRBV12-4 TGTGCCTGCAGTTTTTCGGGACTCCTTATGGGAGCTGGGGCCAACGTCCTGACTTTC CACSFSGLLMGAGANVLTF